This TCR beta chain was documented in a study of T cells in Graves' hyperthyroidism and ophthalmopathy. Amplification yielded TCR beta CDR3 regions, with RNA transcripts as the source. TCR CDR3 regions were first amplified by RT-PCR with HTBI primers. TCRdb independently ran MiXCR on the multiplex PCR reads; one entry per CDR3 protein. Here the sample spans fewer than 450,000 distinct CDR3 sequences, roughly 15% being singletons. The clonotype was recovered from a woman aged 55 to 70 with Graves' ophthalmopathy. Sequencing used blood.

This CDR3 reads CARGDNYGYTF. The CDR3 coding sequence is TGTGCCCGCGGGGACAACTATGGCTACACCTTC. The rearrangement links TRBV2 to TRBJ1-2; tentatively, D is TRBD1 (5 bases). Between the trimmed V and J ends, which lost 11 bases and 2 bases, there was a span of 9 bases. CDR1 and CDR2 (germline): SNHLY, FYNNEI. There are 11 residues in the CDR3.